This TCR delta chain was retrieved from a study of γδ T cells in repeated Plasmodium falciparum infection. Background on the study: Donors were malaria-exposed Malian children or age- and gender-matched Australian children. Malian samples came from no-transmission periods or across acute febrile malaria episodes. Sampling occurred at baseline, pre-infection for selected infections, and 21 days post-infection. Study observations and caveats: In Vdelta2-negative, largely Vdelta1+, gammadelta repertoires, repeated controlled infections appeared to drive clonal selection waves.

Vgamma9/Vdelta2+ and Vdelta2-negative gammadelta T cells were flow-sorted from PBMC for bulk sequencing. In this sample, this clone turned up many times. The antigen is undetermined. This sequence is one base from a far larger clone and is likely a read error. Other nucleotide sequences from this sample produce the same CDR3. TCRdb reapplied CATT to the multiplex PCR reads. The profile covers 55,000 to 70,000 delta-chain clones, with 1.7% appearing a single time and 15% taken by the ten largest. Germline-derived CDR1 and CDR2 are TSWWSYY and QGS. This CDR3 contains 22 residues. The sample taken for sequencing was gamma-delta T cells from blood. J is TRDJ1 and V is TRDV1, with D maybe TRDD3 (6 bases). The receptor was derived from a pool of human donors (malaria-infected and uninfected, not separated). The CDR3: CALGEPRRRDTRTPFHSDKVIF. The CDR3, as DNA: TGTGCTCTTGGGGAGCCTCGGAGAAGAGATACGCGGACACCATTCCACAGCGATAAAGTCATCTTT.